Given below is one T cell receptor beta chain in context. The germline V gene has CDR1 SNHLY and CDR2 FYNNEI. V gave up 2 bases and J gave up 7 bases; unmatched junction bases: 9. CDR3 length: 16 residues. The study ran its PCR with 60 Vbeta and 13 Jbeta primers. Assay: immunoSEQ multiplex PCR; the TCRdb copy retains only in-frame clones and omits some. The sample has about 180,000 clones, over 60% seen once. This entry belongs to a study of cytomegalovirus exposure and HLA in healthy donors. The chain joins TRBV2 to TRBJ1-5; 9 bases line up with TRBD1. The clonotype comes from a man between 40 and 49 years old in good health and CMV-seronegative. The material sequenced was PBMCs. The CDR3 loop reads CASSEQGTGLGQPQHF. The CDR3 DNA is TGTGCCAGCAGTGAACAAGGGACAGGGCTTGGCCAGCCCCAGCATTTT.